Listed below are T cell receptor beta chains from one sample, sequenced in a study of liver allograft versus peripheral blood T cells. In TCRdb, the reads were re-called with MiXCR into one record per CDR3 protein. The sample has 6,000 or so distinct CDR3 sequences, more than 15% seen once; the top ten hold more than 40%. The receptors originated from a human patient who had a liver transplant. Some T cells may be the graft donor's. CDR3s include the opening cysteine and the closing phenylalanine or tryptophan. The D gene is left open where the match is weak. Where a row states a size, it is once, few, many or the class of an expanded clone; other rows omit it.

d_call: TRBD1; j_call: TRBJ1-2; clone_size: few; v_call: TRBV20-1; cdr3_length: 13; cdr3_nt: TGCAGTGCTATAAGTGACAGGGACTATGGCTACACCTTC; cdr3_aa: CSAISDRDYGYTF
d_call: TRBD1; j_call: TRBJ2-7; clone_size: many; v_call: TRBV19; cdr3_length: 14; cdr3_nt: TGTGCCAGTAGTATAAGGGACAGGGAGTACGAGCAGTACTTC; cdr3_aa: CASSIRDREYEQYF
d_call: TRBD2; j_call: TRBJ2-4; clone_size: many; v_call: TRBV6-5; cdr3_length: 16; cdr3_nt: TGTGCCAGCAGATGCACCGGACTAGCGGCCAAAAACATTCAGTACTTC; cdr3_aa: CASRCTGLAAKNIQYF
d_call: TRBD1; j_call: TRBJ1-2; clone_size: large; v_call: TRBV29-1; cdr3_length: 12; cdr3_nt: TGCAGCGTCGGGACAGCATCCTATGGCTACACCTTC; cdr3_aa: CSVGTASYGYTF
d_call: .; j_call: TRBJ1-2; clone_size: .; v_call: TRBV30; cdr3_length: 13; cdr3_nt: TGTGCCTGGAATCTAGGCAGGGCCTCTGGCTACACCTTC; cdr3_aa: CAWNLGRASGYTF
d_call: TRBD1; j_call: TRBJ2-7; clone_size: .; v_call: TRBV6-1; cdr3_length: 15; cdr3_nt: TGTGCCAGCAGTGAAGCGTGGGACAGGCGCTACGAGCAGTACTTC; cdr3_aa: CASSEAWDRRYEQYF
d_call: .; j_call: TRBJ2-7; clone_size: .; v_call: TRBV6-5; cdr3_length: 14; cdr3_nt: TGTGCCAGCAGTTACAACGATCCCTACGACGAGCAGTACTTC; cdr3_aa: CASSYNDPYDEQYF
d_call: TRBD2; j_call: TRBJ2-5; clone_size: many; v_call: TRBV28; cdr3_length: 13; cdr3_nt: TGTGCCAGCAGCTTGACTAGCTTGGAGACCCAGTACTTC; cdr3_aa: CASSLTSLETQYF
d_call: .; j_call: TRBJ1-6; clone_size: many; v_call: TRBV11-2; cdr3_length: 16; cdr3_nt: TGTGCCAGCAGCCTGCCGGGGGGAAGGTATAATTCACCCCTCCACTTT; cdr3_aa: CASSLPGGRYNSPLHF
d_call: .; j_call: TRBJ2-1; clone_size: many; v_call: TRBV28; cdr3_length: 14; cdr3_nt: TGTGCCAGCAGCGGACACAGTAGCTACAATGAGCAGTTCTTC; cdr3_aa: CASSGHSSYNEQFF
d_call: .; j_call: TRBJ1-1; clone_size: .; v_call: TRBV2; cdr3_length: 13; cdr3_nt: TGTGCCGATGAGGAGGGGGTGGGCACTGAAGCTTTCTTT; cdr3_aa: CADEEGVGTEAFF
d_call: .; j_call: TRBJ2-2; clone_size: .; v_call: TRBV28; cdr3_length: 15; cdr3_nt: TGTGCCAGCAGACCCACACAGGGGAACACCGGGGAGCTGTTTTTT; cdr3_aa: CASRPTQGNTGELFF
d_call: .; j_call: TRBJ2-7; clone_size: medium-sized; v_call: TRBV19; cdr3_length: 15; cdr3_nt: TGTGCCAGTAGCCCCCGGTTTGAGGGCCGGGACGAGCAGTACTTC; cdr3_aa: CASSPRFEGRDEQYF
d_call: .; j_call: TRBJ2-7; clone_size: few; v_call: TRBV10-1; cdr3_length: 12; cdr3_nt: TGCGCCAGCAGGGCACTGACCTACGAGCAGTACTTC; cdr3_aa: CASRALTYEQYF
d_call: TRBD2; j_call: TRBJ2-1; clone_size: medium-sized; v_call: TRBV5-6; cdr3_length: 14; cdr3_nt: TGTGCCAGCAGCTTGATACTAGCGGGAGGGGAGCAGTTCTTC; cdr3_aa: CASSLILAGGEQFF
d_call: .; j_call: TRBJ2-7; clone_size: medium-sized; v_call: TRBV29-1; cdr3_length: 15; cdr3_nt: TGCAGCGTCGTATTGACAGCGATGAGCTCCTACGAGCAGTACTTC; cdr3_aa: CSVVLTAMSSYEQYF
d_call: .; j_call: TRBJ2-1; clone_size: medium-sized; v_call: TRBV24-1; cdr3_length: 15; cdr3_nt: TGTGCCACCAGTGAGCCAGGGGGGGGGTACAATGAGCAGTTCTTC; cdr3_aa: CATSEPGGGYNEQFF
d_call: TRBD1; j_call: TRBJ1-1; clone_size: many; v_call: TRBV30; cdr3_length: 13; cdr3_nt: TGTGCCTGGAGGACAGGGGAAAACACTGAAGCTTTCTTT; cdr3_aa: CAWRTGENTEAFF
d_call: .; j_call: TRBJ2-7; clone_size: few; v_call: TRBV27; cdr3_length: 12; cdr3_nt: TGTGCCAGCCGAACCTCTCCTAACGAGCAGTACTTC; cdr3_aa: CASRTSPNEQYF
d_call: .; j_call: TRBJ1-1; clone_size: .; v_call: TRBV6-1; cdr3_length: 15; cdr3_nt: TGTGCCAGCAGTGAATGGGGGGCTGGGAACACTGAAGCTTTCTTT; cdr3_aa: CASSEWGAGNTEAFF
d_call: .; j_call: TRBJ2-5; clone_size: .; v_call: TRBV9; cdr3_length: 14; cdr3_nt: TGTGCCAGCAGCGTCAAGCCCCCCCAAGAGACCCAGTACTTC; cdr3_aa: CASSVKPPQETQYF
d_call: .; j_call: TRBJ2-7; clone_size: many; v_call: TRBV19; cdr3_length: 11; cdr3_nt: TGTGCCAGCTCAGACACCTACGAGCAGTACTTC; cdr3_aa: CASSDTYEQYF
d_call: TRBD1; j_call: TRBJ2-7; clone_size: few; v_call: TRBV5-6; cdr3_length: 14; cdr3_nt: TGTGCCAGCAGCAACGGACAGGCTTGGTACGAGCAGTACTTC; cdr3_aa: CASSNGQAWYEQYF
d_call: .; j_call: TRBJ2-7; clone_size: many; v_call: TRBV5-6; cdr3_length: 18; cdr3_nt: TGTGCCAGCAGTCTGACAGGGGTCGGTTCGCGGGAGGAGTACGAGCAGTACTTC; cdr3_aa: CASSLTGVGSREEYEQYF
d_call: .; j_call: TRBJ1-2; clone_size: medium-sized; v_call: TRBV7-9; cdr3_length: 16; cdr3_nt: TGTGCCAGCAGTTTTCAGGGAGTGCGGGGAAACTATGGCTACACCTTC; cdr3_aa: CASSFQGVRGNYGYTF
d_call: .; j_call: TRBJ2-7; clone_size: .; v_call: TRBV30; cdr3_length: 14; cdr3_nt: TGTGCCTGGAGTGTACCTCCTGAGTCCTACGAGCAGTACTTC; cdr3_aa: CAWSVPPESYEQYF
d_call: .; j_call: TRBJ1-1; clone_size: medium-sized; v_call: TRBV10-3; cdr3_length: 12; cdr3_nt: TGTGCCATCAATGGGGACGACACTGAAGCTTTCTTT; cdr3_aa: CAINGDDTEAFF
d_call: TRBD2; j_call: TRBJ2-5; clone_size: few; v_call: TRBV9; cdr3_length: 15; cdr3_nt: TGTGCCAGCAGCCATAGCGGGGGGGCTGGAGAGACCCAGTACTTC; cdr3_aa: CASSHSGGAGETQYF
d_call: TRBD2; j_call: TRBJ2-1; clone_size: .; v_call: TRBV5-4; cdr3_length: 14; cdr3_nt: TGTGCCAGCAGCTGGGGACTAGCGGGTGATGAGCAGTTCTTC; cdr3_aa: CASSWGLAGDEQFF
d_call: TRBD2; j_call: TRBJ2-4; clone_size: few; v_call: TRBV12-3/TRBV12-4; cdr3_length: 15; cdr3_nt: TGTGCCAGCAGTTTGTGGGCGGGGGGGGAGGACATTCAGTACTTC; cdr3_aa: CASSLWAGGEDIQYF
d_call: TRBD1; j_call: TRBJ1-6; clone_size: many; v_call: TRBV28; cdr3_length: 14; cdr3_nt: TGTGCCAGCAGTCTTACAGGGGGCAGTTCACCCCTCCACTTT; cdr3_aa: CASSLTGGSSPLHF
d_call: .; j_call: TRBJ2-7; clone_size: .; v_call: TRBV10-3; cdr3_length: 15; cdr3_nt: TGTGCCATCAGTGGGGGAGGGGGCATATCCTACGAGCAGTACTTC; cdr3_aa: CAISGGGGISYEQYF
d_call: .; j_call: TRBJ2-2; clone_size: .; v_call: TRBV7-9; cdr3_length: 17; cdr3_nt: TGTGCCAGCAGATTACCGGGACCAGGGGTCAAGGCCGGGGAGCTGTTTTTT; cdr3_aa: CASRLPGPGVKAGELFF
d_call: TRBD2; j_call: TRBJ2-1; clone_size: many; v_call: TRBV9; cdr3_length: 15; cdr3_nt: TGTGCCAGCAGCGCTGGACTAGCGGCAAACAATGAGCAGTTCTTC; cdr3_aa: CASSAGLAANNEQFF
d_call: .; j_call: TRBJ2-1; clone_size: few; v_call: TRBV12-3/TRBV12-4; cdr3_length: 13; cdr3_nt: TGTGCCAGCAGTTTGGGGCACTACAATGAGCAGTTCTTC; cdr3_aa: CASSLGHYNEQFF
d_call: .; j_call: TRBJ1-5; clone_size: few; v_call: TRBV28; cdr3_length: 15; cdr3_nt: TGTGCCAGCAGTTTACGAGGGACGTACAATCAGCCCCAGCATTTT; cdr3_aa: CASSLRGTYNQPQHF
d_call: TRBD1; j_call: TRBJ1-1; clone_size: few; v_call: TRBV12-3/TRBV12-4; cdr3_length: 13; cdr3_nt: TGTGCCAGCAGCCACGGGACAGGCATTGAAGCTTTCTTT; cdr3_aa: CASSHGTGIEAFF
d_call: .; j_call: TRBJ2-4; clone_size: .; v_call: TRBV15; cdr3_length: 16; cdr3_nt: TGTGCCACCAGCAGCTCCCCCCAGGGGGGCAAAAACATTCAGTACTTC; cdr3_aa: CATSSSPQGGKNIQYF
d_call: .; j_call: TRBJ2-7; clone_size: medium-sized; v_call: TRBV15; cdr3_length: 15; cdr3_nt: TGTGCCACCAGCAGAGGGGCTAGCGCATCCTACGAGCAGTACTTC; cdr3_aa: CATSRGASASYEQYF
d_call: .; j_call: TRBJ1-1; clone_size: few; v_call: TRBV20-1; cdr3_length: 12; cdr3_nt: TGCAGTGCGAGGGACAAAAACACTGAAGCTTTCTTT; cdr3_aa: CSARDKNTEAFF
d_call: .; j_call: TRBJ1-2; clone_size: many; v_call: TRBV6-5; cdr3_length: 13; cdr3_nt: TGTGCCAGCCGTGCGGGAGCTAACTATGGCTACACCTTC; cdr3_aa: CASRAGANYGYTF
d_call: .; j_call: TRBJ2-5; clone_size: .; v_call: TRBV14; cdr3_length: 15; cdr3_nt: TGTGCCAGCAGCCAAGAGGAGGACCCTTGGGAGACCCAGTACTTC; cdr3_aa: CASSQEEDPWETQYF
d_call: TRBD1; j_call: TRBJ2-7; clone_size: few; v_call: TRBV3-1; cdr3_length: 14; cdr3_nt: TGTGCCAGCAGCTCCCGGACAGGGACCTACGAGCAGTACTTC; cdr3_aa: CASSSRTGTYEQYF
d_call: TRBD2; j_call: TRBJ2-1; clone_size: many; v_call: TRBV9; cdr3_length: 19; cdr3_nt: TGTGCCAGCAGCGTGCCCCTCCTCACTAGCGACGGTTCCTACAATGAGCAGTTCTTC; cdr3_aa: CASSVPLLTSDGSYNEQFF
d_call: .; j_call: TRBJ1-2; clone_size: few; v_call: TRBV7-9; cdr3_length: 16; cdr3_nt: TGTGCCAGCAGCTTAGGACGGGGGCAGTTCTTCTATGGCTACACCTTC; cdr3_aa: CASSLGRGQFFYGYTF
d_call: TRBD1; j_call: TRBJ2-2; clone_size: medium-sized; v_call: TRBV29-1; cdr3_length: 16; cdr3_nt: TGCAGCGTGGAGACAGGGGGGTCGGCGAACACCGGGGAGCTGTTTTTT; cdr3_aa: CSVETGGSANTGELFF
d_call: .; j_call: TRBJ1-2; clone_size: few; v_call: TRBV7-2; cdr3_length: 15; cdr3_nt: TGTGCCAGCAGCTTAGATGTGGGGATTGGCGGTGGCTACACCTTC; cdr3_aa: CASSLDVGIGGGYTF
d_call: .; j_call: TRBJ1-1; clone_size: .; v_call: TRBV28; cdr3_length: 14; cdr3_nt: TGTGCCAGCAGTGACAGGCAGGGGTACACTGAAGCTTTCTTT; cdr3_aa: CASSDRQGYTEAFF
d_call: .; j_call: TRBJ2-1; clone_size: many; v_call: TRBV6-5; cdr3_length: 14; cdr3_nt: TGTGCCAGCAGTTATGGCGGGACAGACAATGAGCAGTTCTTC; cdr3_aa: CASSYGGTDNEQFF
d_call: TRBD1; j_call: TRBJ1-5; clone_size: few; v_call: TRBV7-9; cdr3_length: 15; cdr3_nt: TGTGCCAGCAGCTTAGGGACAGGGGGCGATCAGCCCCAGCATTTT; cdr3_aa: CASSLGTGGDQPQHF
d_call: .; j_call: TRBJ1-2; clone_size: .; v_call: TRBV20-1; cdr3_length: 13; cdr3_nt: TGCAGTGCTATAGGGAGGGGAATCTATGGCTACACCTTC; cdr3_aa: CSAIGRGIYGYTF
d_call: .; j_call: TRBJ2-3; clone_size: many; v_call: TRBV29-1; cdr3_length: 14; cdr3_nt: TGCAGCGTTGAAGATAGGGGGTGGACAGATACGCAGTATTTT; cdr3_aa: CSVEDRGWTDTQYF
d_call: TRBD1; j_call: TRBJ2-7; clone_size: .; v_call: TRBV20-1; cdr3_length: 13; cdr3_nt: TGCAGTGCTCCGGGACAGGGCAAAGTCGAGCAGTACTTC; cdr3_aa: CSAPGQGKVEQYF
d_call: .; j_call: TRBJ2-5; clone_size: many; v_call: TRBV27; cdr3_length: 12; cdr3_nt: TGTGCCAGCAGTTCGGGGGCTGAGACCCAGTACTTC; cdr3_aa: CASSSGAETQYF
d_call: .; j_call: TRBJ2-2; clone_size: .; v_call: TRBV7-9; cdr3_length: 16; cdr3_nt: TGTGCCAGAAGCTTAGAAACTAGCTCCAACACCGGGGAGCTGTTTTTT; cdr3_aa: CARSLETSSNTGELFF
d_call: .; j_call: TRBJ1-3; clone_size: .; v_call: TRBV10-3; cdr3_length: 16; cdr3_nt: TGTGCCATCAGTCTCCCCGGGGGTTACTCTGGAAACACCATATATTTT; cdr3_aa: CAISLPGGYSGNTIYF
d_call: .; j_call: TRBJ2-1; clone_size: many; v_call: TRBV6-2/TRBV6-3; cdr3_length: 15; cdr3_nt: TGTGCCAGCACTTACCTTAAGGATACCTACAATGAGCAGTTCTTC; cdr3_aa: CASTYLKDTYNEQFF